Listed below are T cell receptor beta chains from one sample, sequenced in a study of blood T cell repertoires in COVID-19. Method: immunoSEQ multiplex PCR; TCRdb's copy keeps in-frame clones and lacks some. The sample comprises roughly 90,000 clones, 85% of which are singletons, and roughly 37% rests with the top ten. The sequenced sample was peripheral blood. Source of these receptors: an older man with acute or convalescent COVID-19. Each CDR3 is given with its conserved first and last residue. Each record gives: D gene, V gene, clone size, J gene, CDR3 protein, CDR3 DNA. D genes are given only for firm matches. The size field is filled for only some rows; it gives once, few, many or a size class.

NA	TRBV7-2	NA	TRBJ1-1	CASAYREGDTEAFF	TGTGCCAGCGCATACAGGGAAGGGGACACTGAAGCTTTCTTT
TRBD1	TRBV6-5	NA	TRBJ1-2	CASSYRDRPYGYTF	TGTGCCAGCAGTTACCGGGACAGACCTTATGGCTACACCTTC
NA	TRBV12-3/TRBV12-4	NA	TRBJ1-1	CASSLGRNTEAFF	TGTGCCAGCAGTTTAGGCAGGAACACTGAAGCTTTCTTT
NA	TRBV19	NA	TRBJ2-1	CASSIGSGGLSYNEQFF	TGTGCCAGTAGTATAGGTTCCGGGGGGCTCTCCTACAATGAGCAGTTCTTC
NA	TRBV28	few	TRBJ1-1	CASSFFGGTEAFF	TGTGCCAGCAGTTTTTTCGGGGGCACTGAAGCTTTCTTT
NA	TRBV20-1	NA	TRBJ1-1	CGGNIGREAFF	TGCGGAGGTAATATTGGGCGGGAAGCTTTCTTT
TRBD2	TRBV7-3	few	TRBJ2-1	CASSTGTSGTGNEQFF	TGTGCCAGCAGCACGGGGACTAGCGGGACGGGCAATGAGCAGTTCTTC
NA	TRBV6-1	NA	TRBJ2-7	CASSENRAGEQYF	TGTGCCAGCAGTGAAAACCGAGCGGGCGAGCAGTACTTC
NA	TRBV7-8	NA	TRBJ2-2	CASSLLGGSGTGELFF	TGTGCCAGCAGCTTATTAGGAGGCTCGGGGACCGGGGAGCTGTTTTTT
NA	TRBV29-1	once	TRBJ1-1	CSVEESGQLNTEAFF	TGCAGCGTTGAAGAGTCCGGACAGTTGAACACTGAAGCTTTCTTT
NA	TRBV4-1	NA	TRBJ2-7	CASSQEADEQYF	TGCGCCAGCAGCCAAGAAGCGGACGAGCAGTACTTC
TRBD1	TRBV3-1/TRBV3-2	NA	TRBJ2-3	CATRTGVSTDTQYF	TGTGCCACCCGGACAGGGGTGAGCACAGATACGCAGTATTTT
NA	TRBV5-1	NA	TRBJ1-6	CASSQDSSYNSPLHF	TGCGCCAGCAGCCAGGATAGCTCCTATAATTCACCCCTCCACTTT
NA	TRBV7-3	NA	TRBJ2-3	CASSLYGSSTDTQYF	TGTGCCAGCAGCTTATACGGGAGTTCCACAGATACGCAGTATTTT
TRBD1	TRBV3-1/TRBV3-2	few	TRBJ1-6	CASSQGRGPNSPLHF	TGTGCCAGCAGCCAAGGAAGGGGGCCTAATTCACCCCTCCACTTT
NA	TRBV5-1	NA	TRBJ2-2	CASSVGSGPNTGELFF	TGCGCCAGCAGCGTGGGGAGCGGTCCGAACACCGGGGAGCTGTTTTTT
NA	TRBV7-9	once	TRBJ1-2	CASSLDGKAYGYTF	TGTGCCAGCAGCTTAGACGGGAAAGCCTATGGCTACACCTTC
NA	TRBV6-5	NA	TRBJ1-4	CASSYGTSFNEKLFF	TGTGCCAGCAGTTACGGTACTTCATTTAATGAAAAACTGTTTTTT
NA	TRBV14	NA	TRBJ2-2	CASSFLEEANTGELFF	TGTGCCAGCAGCTTCCTGGAGGAGGCGAACACCGGGGAGCTGTTTTTT
TRBD2	TRBV6-6	NA	TRBJ2-1	CASSYRLAGGDEQFF	TGTGCCAGCAGTTACAGGTTAGCGGGAGGTGATGAGCAGTTCTTC
TRBD1	TRBV27	NA	TRBJ2-1	CASSPQGQGNSEQFF	TGTGCCAGCAGTCCCCAGGGACAGGGCAATAGTGAGCAGTTCTTC
TRBD1	TRBV7-2	NA	TRBJ2-7	CASSARGRGRRSYEQYF	TGTGCCAGCAGCGCAAGGGGTAGGGGGCGCCGGTCCTACGAGCAGTACTTC
TRBD1	TRBV28	NA	TRBJ2-5	CASSSPLIEGQGYQETQYF	TGTGCCAGCAGTTCCCCCTTAATTGAGGGACAGGGGTATCAAGAGACCCAGTACTTC
NA	TRBV6-5	NA	TRBJ1-3	CASSLGLTTGNTIYF	TGTGCCAGCAGTCTGGGACTGACAACTGGAAACACCATATATTTT
TRBD2	TRBV19	few	TRBJ2-1	CASSIGGELNQFF	TGTGCCAGTAGTATTGGGGGGGAATTGAATCAGTTCTTC
NA	TRBV19	NA	TRBJ2-5	CASSLEETQYF	TGTGCCAGTAGTCTCGAAGAGACCCAGTACTTC
NA	TRBV6-5	NA	TRBJ2-7	CASSYSTGAIYEQYF	TGTGCCAGCAGTTACTCGACGGGAGCCATCTACGAGCAGTACTTC
NA	TRBV7-2	few	TRBJ1-2	CASSLLASQGNYGYTF	TGTGCCAGCAGCTTACTCGCGTCCCAGGGGAATTATGGCTACACCTTC
NA	TRBV27	NA	TRBJ1-2	CASTTGGEGYTF	TGTGCCAGCACAACGGGGGGCGAGGGCTACACCTTC
NA	TRBV7-9	few	TRBJ2-3	CASSSGIASTDTQYF	TGTGCCAGCAGCTCAGGGATCGCGAGCACAGATACGCAGTATTTT
NA	TRBV2	NA	TRBJ1-1	CASSEWQGGTEAFF	TGTGCCAGCAGTGAGTGGCAGGGTGGCACTGAAGCTTTCTTT
TRBD1	TRBV5-1	NA	TRBJ2-1	CASSGSRGYGSYNEQFF	TGCGCCAGCAGCGGGTCCAGGGGGTACGGCTCCTACAATGAGCAGTTCTTC